These T cell receptor beta chains were read from a single sample in a study of identical twins. TCRdb processed the 5' RACE reads anew with MiXCR; each CDR3 protein has one entry. The sample holds hundreds of thousands of distinct CDR3 sequences, roughly 12% seen once. These data are also associated with another study on yellow fever vaccine responses in identical twins.

The material sequenced was PBMCs. The receptors stem from a woman aged 18-29 years in good health. Both conserved end residues are part of each CDR3. Each record gives: D gene, clone size, V gene, J gene, CDR3 DNA, CDR3 protein. The D gene is left open where the match is weak. Size is omitted from some rows. Given values are once, few, many or a class for expanded clones.

d_gene: NA; abundance: NA; v_gene: TRBV28; j_gene: TRBJ1-6; CDR3nt: TGTGCCAGCTGGGGCCAATCCCATAATTCACCCCTCCACTTT; CDR3aa: CASWGQSHNSPLHF
d_gene: TRBD1; abundance: NA; v_gene: TRBV5-1; j_gene: TRBJ1-3; CDR3nt: TGCGCCAGCAGCACAGACAGGGGGCCTGGAAACACCATATATTTT; CDR3aa: CASSTDRGPGNTIYF
d_gene: NA; abundance: many; v_gene: TRBV5-1; j_gene: TRBJ2-1; CDR3nt: TGCGCCAGCAGCTTGGAGCAGGTAGCTGAGCAGTTCTTC; CDR3aa: CASSLEQVAEQFF
d_gene: NA; abundance: few; v_gene: TRBV7-9; j_gene: TRBJ1-1; CDR3nt: TGTGCCAGCAGGCCCGAGGGGAGTTGGGACACTGAAGCTTTCTTT; CDR3aa: CASRPEGSWDTEAFF
d_gene: NA; abundance: NA; v_gene: TRBV2; j_gene: TRBJ2-3; CDR3nt: TGTGCCAGCAGCCCTAATGCGCAGGGGACAGATACGCAGTATTTT; CDR3aa: CASSPNAQGTDTQYF
d_gene: NA; abundance: few; v_gene: TRBV10-3; j_gene: TRBJ1-4; CDR3nt: TGTGCCATCAAGGGATCTACTAATGAAAAACTGTTTTTT; CDR3aa: CAIKGSTNEKLFF
d_gene: NA; abundance: NA; v_gene: TRBV2; j_gene: TRBJ2-5; CDR3nt: TGTGCCAGTCAAACCACTACGAATCAAGAGACCCAGTACTTC; CDR3aa: CASQTTTNQETQYF
d_gene: NA; abundance: NA; v_gene: TRBV20-1; j_gene: TRBJ2-1; CDR3nt: TGCAGTGCTAATGGCGGACTCTCATCCTACAATGAGCAGTTCTTC; CDR3aa: CSANGGLSSYNEQFF
d_gene: NA; abundance: few; v_gene: TRBV21-1; j_gene: TRBJ2-3; CDR3nt: TGTGCCAGCAGCCTTCGTGGGGGGGCCTGGTTGACAGATACGCAGTATTTT; CDR3aa: CASSLRGGAWLTDTQYF
d_gene: NA; abundance: NA; v_gene: TRBV27; j_gene: TRBJ2-5; CDR3nt: TGTGCCAGCAGTTCCGGGGTCGCCATCCAAGAGACCCAGTACTTC; CDR3aa: CASSSGVAIQETQYF
d_gene: NA; abundance: NA; v_gene: TRBV7-9; j_gene: TRBJ2-7; CDR3nt: TGTGCCAGCAGCCCAGATAGTGGGGCAAGCTCCTACGAGCAGTACTTC; CDR3aa: CASSPDSGASSYEQYF
d_gene: TRBD2; abundance: few; v_gene: TRBV14; j_gene: TRBJ2-2; CDR3nt: TGTGCCAGCAGCCCCCACCTGACTAGCCGAACCGGGGAGCTGTTTTTT; CDR3aa: CASSPHLTSRTGELFF
d_gene: NA; abundance: few; v_gene: TRBV6-2/TRBV6-3; j_gene: TRBJ2-7; CDR3nt: TGTGCCAGCAGTTACTCGATCCTGGTTTTTACGGGAGAAGTCCACGAGCAGTACTTC; CDR3aa: CASSYSILVFTGEVHEQYF
d_gene: NA; abundance: few; v_gene: TRBV7-9; j_gene: TRBJ2-3; CDR3nt: TGTGCCAGCAGCTTTGGATCTAGCACAGATACGCAGTATTTT; CDR3aa: CASSFGSSTDTQYF
d_gene: TRBD1; abundance: NA; v_gene: TRBV29-1; j_gene: TRBJ2-7; CDR3nt: TGCAGCGTTGAAACAGGGGTCGAGCAGTACTTC; CDR3aa: CSVETGVEQYF
d_gene: TRBD1; abundance: few; v_gene: TRBV27; j_gene: TRBJ1-5; CDR3nt: TGTGCCAGCAGTACTAACGCCCGTAACAGGGGACATCAGCCCCAGCATTTT; CDR3aa: CASSTNARNRGHQPQHF
d_gene: NA; abundance: NA; v_gene: TRBV12-3/TRBV12-4; j_gene: TRBJ2-3; CDR3nt: TGTGCCAGCAGCCTAAACCAGGAAACTAGCACAGATACGCAGTATTTT; CDR3aa: CASSLNQETSTDTQYF
d_gene: NA; abundance: NA; v_gene: TRBV15; j_gene: TRBJ2-3; CDR3nt: TGTGCCACCAGCAGAGATTATCGAGCGGCAACCCCCGATACGCAGTATTTT; CDR3aa: CATSRDYRAATPDTQYF
d_gene: NA; abundance: few; v_gene: TRBV20-1; j_gene: TRBJ1-1; CDR3nt: TGCAGTGCTAGTGGGTGGATGAACACTGAAGCTTTCTTT; CDR3aa: CSASGWMNTEAFF
d_gene: NA; abundance: NA; v_gene: TRBV5-1; j_gene: TRBJ1-1; CDR3nt: TGCGCCAGCAGCTTGGGGGGTCTCGGAGCTTTCTTT; CDR3aa: CASSLGGLGAFF
d_gene: NA; abundance: NA; v_gene: TRBV13; j_gene: TRBJ2-1; CDR3nt: TGTGCCAGCAGCCTTGAATGGGCATCTCCTGAGCAGTTCTTC; CDR3aa: CASSLEWASPEQFF
d_gene: NA; abundance: few; v_gene: TRBV3-1; j_gene: TRBJ1-1; CDR3nt: TGTGCCAGCAGCCAGGGGTCGGCGCGCGATGGGAACACTGAAGCTTTCTTT; CDR3aa: CASSQGSARDGNTEAFF
d_gene: NA; abundance: many; v_gene: TRBV2; j_gene: TRBJ2-1; CDR3nt: TGTGCCAGCAGTGAAAACGGTCTAGGATACAATGAGCAGTTCTTC; CDR3aa: CASSENGLGYNEQFF
d_gene: TRBD2; abundance: few; v_gene: TRBV10-3; j_gene: TRBJ2-2; CDR3nt: TGTGCCATCAGTGAGTCTAGCGGGGGGACCACCGGGGAGCTGTTTTTT; CDR3aa: CAISESSGGTTGELFF
d_gene: TRBD1; abundance: few; v_gene: TRBV6-1; j_gene: TRBJ1-5; CDR3nt: TGTGCCAGCAGGCCGACAGGGCTCAATCAGCCCCAGCATTTT; CDR3aa: CASRPTGLNQPQHF
d_gene: TRBD1; abundance: NA; v_gene: TRBV12-3/TRBV12-4; j_gene: TRBJ2-3; CDR3nt: TGTGCCAGCAGTACCGGGACAGGAACTACAGATACGCAGTATTTT; CDR3aa: CASSTGTGTTDTQYF
d_gene: TRBD2; abundance: NA; v_gene: TRBV6-5; j_gene: TRBJ2-1; CDR3nt: TGTGCCAGCAGTTATGGACGCGGGGGGGCCTACAATGAGCAGTTCTTC; CDR3aa: CASSYGRGGAYNEQFF
d_gene: TRBD1; abundance: few; v_gene: TRBV3-1; j_gene: TRBJ1-6; CDR3nt: TGTGCCAGCAGCCAAGTCCCCGGGACAGGGGGGTCACCCCTCCACTTT; CDR3aa: CASSQVPGTGGSPLHF
d_gene: NA; abundance: few; v_gene: TRBV9; j_gene: TRBJ1-3; CDR3nt: TGTGCCAGCAGCCTAGAGCTAGGAAACACCATATATTTT; CDR3aa: CASSLELGNTIYF
d_gene: NA; abundance: NA; v_gene: TRBV7-9; j_gene: TRBJ2-5; CDR3nt: TGTGCCAGCAGCTCGACTACGGCTGGGGAGACCCAGTACTTC; CDR3aa: CASSSTTAGETQYF
d_gene: NA; abundance: NA; v_gene: TRBV19; j_gene: TRBJ1-1; CDR3nt: TGTGGGGTGTTCTTTAACACTGAAGCTTTCTTT; CDR3aa: CGVFFNTEAFF